This entry lists 21 T cell receptor beta chains sequenced from one sample in a study of blood T cell repertoires in COVID-19. Libraries were prepared by immunoSEQ multiplex PCR; TCRdb keeps only in-frame clonotypes and omits some of them. The sample has 90,000 to 140,000 clones; roughly 80% are singletons. Sequenced: peripheral blood. These receptors were collected from an elderly woman with acute or convalescent COVID-19.

The genes are TRBV24-1 and TRBJ1-5, with D unclear. The CDR3 loop spans 14 amino acids. V was shortened by 2 bases and J by 2 bases, with 6 bases between the two germline ends. Germline V lookup: CDR1 KGHDR, CDR2 SFDVKD. CDR3: CATSDSRGNQPQHF. CDR3 DNA sequence: TGTGCCACCAGTGATTCGCGCGGCAATCAGCCCCAGCATTTT.

The V and J genes are TRBV2 and TRBJ2-5; 7 nucleotides line up with TRBD1. Germline CDR1 and CDR2: SNHLY and FYNNEI. CDR3 length: 12 residues. Trimming at V came to 8 bases and at J to 7 bases, leaving 7 bases not matched to a gene. CDR3 residues: CASSSAGGTQYF. Written as DNA, the CDR3 is TGTGCCAGCTCCAGCGCAGGGGGGACCCAGTACTTC.

The chain has TRBV5-5 and TRBJ2-5; 10 nucleotides match TRBD1. This CDR3 region has 16 residues. The germline V gene has CDR1 SGHKS and CDR2 YYEKEE (reference sequence). V shed 2 bases, J shed 4 bases, and the junction held 8 bases outside the gene matches. The CDR3 protein is CASSFSGTGVIETQYF. Here the CDR3 DNA reads TGTGCCAGCAGCTTCTCCGGGACAGGGGTTATAGAGACCCAGTACTTC.

The chain recombines TRBV6-6 with TRBJ2-1; 9 bases map to TRBD2. Losses at the gene ends were 5 bases for V and 1 base for J; bases not matched to a gene: 6. This CDR3 comprises 16 residues. Germline values: CDR1 MNHNY, CDR2 SVGAGI (reference sequence). The CDR3 reads CASSPYSGGSYNEQFF. The CDR3 region has the DNA TGTGCCAGCAGTCCGTATAGCGGGGGTTCCTACAATGAGCAGTTCTTC.

Only one count was recorded for this clone. The genes are TRBV11-2 and TRBJ2-3, with D maybe TRBD2 (5 bases). Germline CDR1 and CDR2: SGHAT and FQNNGV. The CDR3 consists of 17 residues. V shed 0 bases and J shed 4 bases, with 17 bases lying between them. The CDR3 sequence: CASSLERFIGMPDTQYF. CDR3 coding DNA: TGTGCCAGCAGCTTAGAACGATTTATCGGGATGCCAGATACGCAGTATTTT.

This clone has a single count. This chain joins TRBV7-9 and TRBJ1-6; TRBD1 matches at 9 bases. This CDR3 has 15 residues. CDR1 and CDR2 from the germline V gene are SEHNR and FQNEAQ (reference sequence). V lost 5 bases and J lost 13; bases outside the gene matches: 12. The CDR3 DNA reads TGTGCCAGCAGCGAAGGCACCGGGACAGGGTATCCCCTCCACTTT. Translation: CASSEGTGTGYPLHF.

This chain links TRBV5-6 with TRBJ1-2; 10 bases align to TRBD1. CDR3 size: 16 residues. Germline CDR1 reads SGHDT; CDR2 reads YYEEEE. The trim removed 4 bases at V and 6 bases at J, leaving 12 bases unmatched. This CDR3 is CASSIGTGAAGNGYTF. The CDR3 DNA reads as TGTGCCAGCAGCATCGGGACAGGGGCAGCTGGTAATGGCTACACCTTC.

This clone came up once. The gene calls are TRBV28 and TRBJ1-5; 10 bases match TRBD1. Per the germline V gene, CDR1 is MDHEN and CDR2 is SYDVKM. The V gene end was trimmed by 5 bases and the J gene end by 4 bases; junction bases not matched to a gene: 8. The CDR3 extends over 16 amino acids. The DNA for the CDR3 is TGTGCCAGCAGTGTAAGGGGACAGGGGATTAATCAGCCCCAGCATTTT. This encodes CASSVRGQGINQPQHF.

J is TRBJ2-5 and V is TRBV5-4; 8 nucleotides align to TRBD2. This CDR3 has 16 residues. Germline loops: CDR1 SGHNT, CDR2 YYREEE (reference sequence). Unmatched junction bases numbered 13, after V lost 4 bases and J lost 5 bases. The CDR3 is CASSPPIRGGVETQYF. DNA of the CDR3: TGTGCCAGCAGCCCCCCTATCCGGGGGGGTGTGGAGACCCAGTACTTC.

The chain is built from TRBV28 and TRBJ1-4; possibly TRBD1 for D (6 bases). Trimming took off 2 bases at V and 0 bases at J, with 7 bases between the two ends. CDR3 length equals 15 residues. The germline CDR1 and CDR2 sequences are MDHEN and SYDVKM. Here the CDR3 reads CASSLKGATNEKLFF. CDR3 in DNA: TGTGCCAGCAGTTTAAAGGGGGCAACTAATGAAAAACTGTTTTTT.

The table lists this clone with a few counts. This chain connects TRBV11-2 to TRBJ1-3; D remains unclear. This CDR3 contains 11 residues. Trimming pared 7 bases from V and 8 bases from J, leaving 9 bases between. Germline lookup yields CDR1 SGHAT and CDR2 FQNNGV. CDR3 sequence reads: CASTGVDTIYF. In nucleotides, the CDR3 is TGTGCCAGCACCGGGGTGGACACCATATATTTT.

This rearrangement joins TRBV10-3 to TRBJ2-1; 16 nucleotides align to TRBD2. This CDR3 comprises 17 residues. Looked up from germline, CDR1 is ENHRY and CDR2 is SYGVKD. V dropped 7 bases and J dropped 8; count of bases not matched to a gene: 11. The DNA of the CDR3 is TGTGCCATCACTAAGGGGACTAGCGGGAGGGGGACCGATGAGCAGTTCTTC. This encodes CAITKGTSGRGTDEQFF.

The chain couples TRBV23-1 to TRBJ2-2; TRBD2 matches 8 bases. TRBV23-1 belongs to the ORF category, with a function that is uncertain. This CDR3 has 17 residues. Losses at the gene ends were 0 bases for V and 5 bases for J; bases not matched to a gene: 8. The CDR3 spells CASSQSGVSGTTGELFF. The CDR3, as DNA: TGCGCCAGCAGTCAATCGGGGGTTAGCGGGACGACCGGGGAGCTGTTTTTT.

The sample holds one count of this clone. The V gene is TRBV9, the J gene TRBJ2-5, with a possible D match to TRBD1 (6 bases). This CDR3 has 14 amino acids. Germline CDR1 is SGDLS and CDR2 is YYNGEE. Trimming shortened V by 0 bases and J by 5 bases, and 11 bases separated the two germline ends. The CDR3 coding sequence is TGTGCCAGCAGCGTAGGTTCCAGGGGCGAGACCCAGTACTTC. Translating gives CASSVGSRGETQYF.

The CDR3 here is CASRPSGGEQYV. CDR3 coding DNA: TGTGCCAGCAGGCCCTCGGGCGGGGAGCAGTACGTC. The rearrangement joins TRBV6-5 to TRBJ2-7; maybe TRBD2 (5 bases). The CDR3 contains 12 residues. V lost 6 bases and J 7 bases, leaving 13 bases between the germline ends. CDR1 MNHEY and CDR2 SVGAGI come from the germline V gene.

The chain carries TRBV11-2 and TRBJ2-1, with TRBD2 as a possible D gene (6 bases). The CDR3 has 15 residues. CDR1 SGHAT and CDR2 FQNNGV come from the germline V gene. V was trimmed by 5 bases and J by 3 bases, leaving 14 bases between them. The CDR3 nucleotides read TGTGCCAGCAGCCCCCGACTAGAGAACTACAATGAGCAGTTCTTC. This translates into CASSPRLENYNEQFF.

The CDR3 DNA follows: TGTGCCAGCAGCCAAGAGCTAACTAATGAAAAACTGTTTTTT. Translated, it gives CASSQELTNEKLFF. The chain uses TRBV7-9 and TRBJ1-4, with D unclear. Per the germline V gene, CDR1 is SEHNR and CDR2 is FQNEAQ (reference sequence). With 5 bases removed from V and 1 base from J, the gap between germline ends came to 8 bases. The CDR3 has 14 amino acids.

This clone appeared a single time. The V and J genes are TRBV24-1 and TRBJ2-2; 8 nucleotides line up with TRBD1. J was trimmed by 15 bases and V by 4 bases; bases with no gene match: 15. Germline V lookup: CDR1 KGHDR, CDR2 SFDVKD. The CDR3 contains 15 residues. The CDR3 nucleotides are TGTGCCACCAGTGACGATACACCGGGACAGGTGTGGATGTTTTTT. Protein product: CATSDDTPGQVWMFF.

The CDR3 DNA is TGTGCCAGCAGTCAGCAAGCGGGAGGAGGCAATGAGCAGTTCTTC. Its translation: CASSQQAGGGNEQFF. The chain employs TRBV6-2 or TRBV6-3 and TRBJ2-1; 9 bases fit TRBD2. CDR1 MNHEY and CDR2 SVGEGT come from the germline V gene. This CDR3 is 15 amino acids long. Trimming took 5 bases from V and 6 from J; bases not matched to a gene: 8.

The J gene is TRBJ1-6, the V gene TRBV7-9; D is unresolved. Germline V gene data show CDR1 as SEHNR and CDR2 as FQNEAQ (reference sequence). V shed 6 bases and J shed 0 bases, with 15 bases lying between them. This CDR3 region has 17 residues. CDR3 residues: CASSQAPPSSYNSPLHF. As DNA, the CDR3 is TGTGCCAGCAGTCAAGCCCCCCCGAGCTCCTATAATTCACCCCTCCACTTT.

This CDR3 is CASGPLVNGGTEAFF. CDR3 coding DNA: TGTGCTAGTGGTCCCTTGGTTAACGGGGGCACTGAAGCTTTCTTT. The chain uses TRBV12-5 and TRBJ1-1; D is perhaps TRBD1 (5 bases). CDR1 LGHNT and CDR2 FRNRAP come from the germline V gene. The CDR3 has 15 residues. Trimming took off 5 bases at V and 4 bases at J, with 17 bases between the two ends.